Shown below are 19 T cell receptor beta chains from a single sample sequenced in a study of response to subunit inactivated influenza vaccine. TCRdb ran MiXCR on the RT-PCR reads and lists one entry per CDR3 protein. The sample yields just under 550,000 distinct CDR3 sequences, roughly 23% seen once. The sample was also linked to a second study, of T cells expressing NK-cell markers. That paper notes: 5'RACE template switching built TCR beta cDNA with unique molecular identifiers.

The sample was CD4+ T cells sorted from PBMCs, taken roughly 12 days after vaccination. These TCRs come from a middle-aged man who received an inactivated influenza vaccine.

The rearrangement joins TRBV4-2 to TRBJ2-5; 11 bases match TRBD2. Germline loops: CDR1 LGHNA, CDR2 YNFKEQ. After removal of 0 bases from V and 5 bases from J, the junction contained 11 bases not matched to a gene. The CDR3 has 18 amino acids. This CDR3 is CASSQETSGSLAGETQYF. For the CDR3, the DNA is TGTGCCAGCAGCCAAGAAACTAGCGGGAGTCTGGCAGGGGAGACCCAGTACTTC.

This chain connects TRBV12-5 to TRBJ2-2; 7 positions agree with TRBD1. CDR3 length: 16 amino acids. The V and J ends lost 7 bases and 5 bases, in that order; junction bases with no gene match: 13. The germline gives CDR1 LGHNT, CDR2 FRNRAP. CDR3 loop: CASATGDAVRTGELFF. The CDR3 bases are TGTGCTAGTGCCACAGGGGATGCTGTTCGGACCGGGGAGCTGTTTTTT.

This chain uses TRBV20-1 with TRBJ2-3; tentative D call: TRBD1 (6 bases). CDR3 length: 13 residues. V was clipped by 3 bases and J by 5 bases, with 12 bases between them. In germline, CDR1 is DFQATT, CDR2 SNEGSKA (reference sequence). The CDR3 bases are TGCAGTGCTAGCTTGGGGGCGGGAGATACGCAGTATTTT. It yields the protein CSASLGAGDTQYF.

The sample holds a few counts of this clonotype. This chain links TRBV4-2 with TRBJ2-3; the D is unclear. The CDR3 has 14 residues. CDR1 is LGHNA, CDR2 YNFKEQ, per germline. V was trimmed by 1 base and J by 4 bases, leaving 9 bases between them. The CDR3 region is CASSQARTPDTQYF. Here the CDR3 DNA reads TGTGCCAGCAGCCAAGCAAGGACCCCAGATACGCAGTATTTT.

This rearrangement joins TRBV6-1 to TRBJ2-1, with 12 nucleotides matching TRBD2. V dropped 7 bases and J dropped 8; count of bases not matched to a gene: 9. The CDR3 totals 15 residues. Germline CDR1 and CDR2: MNHNS and SASEGT. In DNA form, the CDR3 reads TGTGCCAGCACCGCAAGACTAGCGGGGGAGCATGAGCAGTTCTTC. It encodes CASTARLAGEHEQFF.

The V gene is TRBV7-2, the J gene TRBJ2-1; TRBD2 aligns across 9 bases. The CDR3 length is 12 residues. Looked up from germline, CDR1 is SGHTA and CDR2 is FQGNSA. Trimming removed 5 bases from V and 14 bases from J; junction bases left unmatched: 7. In nucleotides, the CDR3 is TGTGCCAGCAGCCAACCGGGACTAGCCGAGTTCTTC. This codes for CASSQPGLAEFF.

The V gene is TRBV20-1, the J gene TRBJ2-3, with 16 bases aligning to TRBD2. The germline CDR1 and CDR2 sequences are DFQATT and SNEGSKA (reference sequence). Trimming cost V 0 bases and J 4 bases; bases outside gene matches: 7. This CDR3 comprises 18 residues. The CDR3 is CSARDVGLAGGVADTQYF. For the CDR3, the DNA is TGCAGTGCTAGAGATGTGGGACTAGCGGGAGGGGTCGCAGATACGCAGTATTTT.

The chain links TRBV18 to TRBJ2-7, with D possibly matching TRBD1 (6 bases). V gave up 6 bases and J gave up 3 bases, with 12 bases separating them. Per the germline V gene, CDR1 is KGHSH and CDR2 is LQKENI. The CDR3 is 13 amino acids. The CDR3 sequence is CASSPQGRYEQYF. CDR3 DNA sequence: TGTGCCAGCTCCCCTCAGGGGCGCTACGAGCAGTACTTC.

V and J are TRBV20-1 and TRBJ2-1; D gene unclear. The CDR3 has 17 residues. Trimming took off 0 bases at V and 2 bases at J, with 17 bases between the two ends. CDR1 is DFQATT, CDR2 SNEGSKA, per germline (reference sequence). As DNA, the CDR3 is TGCAGTGCTAGAGACGCCCTCTCTCCTGCCACCTACAATGAGCAGTTCTTC. This gives the protein CSARDALSPATYNEQFF.

This clonotype was counted only a few times. This chain links TRBV5-6 with TRBJ2-5; D gene unclear. Germline V CDR1 and CDR2: SGHDT, YYEEEE. The V gene lost 0 bases and the J gene lost 5 bases, with 8 bases spanning the gap. There are 13 residues in the CDR3. The chain's CDR3 is CASSLEEEETQYF. The CDR3 DNA reads TGTGCCAGCAGCTTGGAAGAGGAGGAGACCCAGTACTTC.

This clonotype was seen only a few times. V and J are TRBV7-2 and TRBJ2-1; unclear D gene. The CDR3 is 13 amino acids. The germline V and J ends were trimmed by 1 base and 12 bases, with 13 bases remaining between them. Germline assignment: CDR1 SGHTA and CDR2 FQGNSA. The CDR3 region has the DNA TGTGCCAGCAGCTTAGATGGTCAATGGGTGCAGTTCTTC. Its translation is CASSLDGQWVQFF.

This clonotype was seen a handful of times. The chain joins TRBV5-1 to TRBJ2-1; TRBD2 matches 10 bases. Per germline, CDR1 SGHRS and CDR2 YFSETQ. CDR3 length: 16 amino acids. Trimming removed 4 bases from V and 2 bases from J; junction bases left unmatched: 6. The CDR3: CASSPRLAGPYNEQFF. The CDR3 DNA reads as TGCGCCAGCAGCCCCAGACTAGCGGGCCCCTACAATGAGCAGTTCTTC. Together with reference TRBV5-1 and TRBJ2-1, the CDR3 gives the full variable domain: KAGVTQTPRYLIKTRGQQVTLSCSPISGHRSVSWYQQTPGQGLQFLFEYFSETQRNKGNFPGRFSGRQFSNSRSEMNVSTLELGDSALYLCASSPRLAGPYNEQFFGPGTRLTVL.

V usage is TRBV11-2 and J usage is TRBJ2-6; TRBD1 matches at 9 bases. The CDR3 is 16 amino acids. V lost 4 bases, J lost 2 bases, and 3 bases stayed unmatched. Germline V gives CDR1 SGHAT, CDR2 FQNNGV. This CDR3 is CASSSTGGAGANVLTF. In nucleotides, the CDR3 is TGTGCCAGCAGCTCTACAGGGGGCGCTGGGGCCAACGTCCTGACTTTC. Drawing the rest from reference TRBV11-2 and TRBJ2-6, the complete variable domain is EAGVAQSPRYKIIEKRQSVAFWCNPISGHATLYWYQQILGQGPKLLIQFQNNGVVDDSQLPKDRFSAERLKGVDSTLKIQPAKLEDSAVYLCASSSTGGAGANVLTFGAGSRLTVL.

This rearrangement joins TRBV5-1 to TRBJ1-5; D gene unclear. This CDR3 spans 13 amino acids. The V end was cut by 5 bases, the J end by 3 bases, with 9 bases between. From germline, CDR1 is SGHRS and CDR2 YFSETQ. CDR3 residues: CASRAGNNQPQHF. CDR3 in DNA: TGCGCCAGCAGGGCGGGGAACAATCAGCCCCAGCATTTT.

The chain has TRBV20-1 and TRBJ2-5; D call uncertain. The CDR3 has 16 residues. Trimming cost V 4 bases and J 4 bases, with 22 bases left between them. Germline V gene lookup returns CDR1 DFQATT and CDR2 SNEGSKA (reference sequence). In DNA form, the CDR3 reads TGCAGTGCTATTAAGGCGAGTAGGTTCGTAGGAGAGACCCAGTACTTC. Protein: CSAIKASRFVGETQYF.

V and J are TRBV9 and TRBJ2-5, with 8 nucleotides matching TRBD2. This CDR3 region has 16 residues. V shed 0 bases and J 0 bases; nucleotides not matched to a gene: 4. Germline lookup yields CDR1 SGDLS and CDR2 YYNGEE. The CDR3 DNA reads as TGTGCCAGCAGCGTAGTTGGCGGGGGGTACCAAGAGACCCAGTACTTC. Protein sequence: CASSVVGGGYQETQYF.

This clonotype was detected only a few times. As DNA, the CDR3 is TGTGCCAGCAGCTTAGTTTCAGGGGGCGCGTACGAGCAGTACTTC. Amino acid sequence: CASSLVSGGAYEQYF. V gene TRBV7-2 combines with J gene TRBJ2-7, with 8 positions matching TRBD1. The germline CDR1 and CDR2 sequences are SGHTA and FQGNSA. The CDR3 sequence is 15 residues long. Germline trimming cut 1 base from V and 4 bases from J; bases unmatched to any gene: 6.

This clonotype was observed a handful of times. The chain carries TRBV29-1 and TRBJ2-1, with 7 bases matching TRBD2. This CDR3 is 14 amino acids long. Germline V gene sequence: CDR1 SQVTM, CDR2 ANQGSEA. The V gene end was trimmed by 6 bases and the J gene end by 6 bases; junction bases not matched to a gene: 11. CDR3 residues: CSVVGLGWPNEQFF. In DNA form, the CDR3 reads TGCAGCGTCGTCGGACTAGGTTGGCCCAATGAGCAGTTCTTC.

V gene TRBV12-3 or TRBV12-4 combines with J gene TRBJ2-3; 8 positions match TRBD2. Trimming removed 5 bases from V and 3 bases from J; junction bases left unmatched: 16. The length of the CDR3 is 18 residues. The CDR3 loop is CASSPRYSSGLVTDTQYF. The CDR3 DNA sequence: TGTGCCAGCAGTCCGAGGTACTCTAGCGGGTTGGTGACAGATACGCAGTATTTT.